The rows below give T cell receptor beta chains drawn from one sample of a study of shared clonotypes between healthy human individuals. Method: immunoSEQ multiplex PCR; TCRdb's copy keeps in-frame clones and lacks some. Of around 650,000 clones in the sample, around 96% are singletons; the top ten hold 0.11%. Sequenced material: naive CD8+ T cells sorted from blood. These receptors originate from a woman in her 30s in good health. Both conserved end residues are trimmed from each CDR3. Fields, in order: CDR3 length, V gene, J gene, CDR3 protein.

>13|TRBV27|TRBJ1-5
ASSATAYSNQPQH
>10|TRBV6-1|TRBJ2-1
ASPGLAGEQF
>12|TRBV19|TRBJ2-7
ASSRKTHDYEQY
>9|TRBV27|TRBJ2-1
ASSTINEQF
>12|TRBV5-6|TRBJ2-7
ASSLAQSSYEQY
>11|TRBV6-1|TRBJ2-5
ASSDSIQETQY
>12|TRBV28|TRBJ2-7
ASSPPTGNHEQY
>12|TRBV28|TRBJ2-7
ASSFQGGRYEQY
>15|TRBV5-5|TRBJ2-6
ASRDRGPQTGANVLT
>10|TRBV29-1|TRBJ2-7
SVEDGAYEQY
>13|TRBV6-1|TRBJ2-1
ASSERTTVYNEQF
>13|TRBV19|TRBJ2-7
ASSFSGLGYDEQY
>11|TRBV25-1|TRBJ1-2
ASMESVHYGYT
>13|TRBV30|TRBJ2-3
AWNLGSASTDTQY
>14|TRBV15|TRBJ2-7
ATSRRPRDSSYEQY
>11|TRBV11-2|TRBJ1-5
ASSFGANQPQH
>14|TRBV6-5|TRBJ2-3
ASSYMRVVSTDTQY
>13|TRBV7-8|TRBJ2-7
ASSILRGPGIEQY
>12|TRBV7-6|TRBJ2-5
ASSPPGRQETQY
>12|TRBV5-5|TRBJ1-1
ASSLGQPDTEAF
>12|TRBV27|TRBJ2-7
ASSSGTGLNEQY
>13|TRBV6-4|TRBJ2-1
ASSDSLDRVNEQF
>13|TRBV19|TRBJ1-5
ASALMQGDDQPQH